The rows below give T cell receptor beta chains drawn from one sample of a study of identical twins. TCRdb fed the 5' RACE reads into MiXCR, producing one record per CDR3 protein. The sample lists 200,000 to 300,000 distinct CDR3 sequences; more than 9% were seen once. The sequenced sample consisted of memory T cells sorted from blood. These receptors all come from a man aged 50-59 years in good health. Both conserved end residues are part of each CDR3. The order of the fields is D gene, J gene, clone size, V gene, CDR3 protein, CDR3 DNA. A D gene is named only where the DNA matches it firmly. Only part of the rows carry a size: once, few, many, or a class if the clone is expanded.

>NA|TRBJ1-5|NA|TRBV20-1
CSARRTLNQPQHF
TGCAGTGCTAGAAGAACACTGAATCAGCCCCAGCATTTT
>TRBD1|TRBJ1-1|many|TRBV6-5
CASSRTGGLAFF
TGTGCCAGCAGCAGAACAGGGGGACTGGCTTTCTTT
>TRBD2|TRBJ2-5|NA|TRBV18
CASSPSSGTQETQYF
TGTGCCAGCTCACCCTCTAGCGGGACCCAAGAGACCCAGTACTTC
>NA|TRBJ2-3|many|TRBV24-1
CATSDPLSHVGQYF
TGTGCCACCAGTGATCCGTTATCCCATGTGGGGCAGTATTTT
>NA|TRBJ1-6|NA|TRBV7-2
CAGSGGDRISPLHF
TGTGCCGGTTCCGGGGGAGATAGGATTTCACCCCTCCACTTT
>NA|TRBJ1-6|NA|TRBV20-1
CSARRLRMNSPLHF
TGCAGTGCTAGGAGGCTTAGAATGAATTCACCCCTCCACTTT
>NA|TRBJ2-6|many|TRBV5-1
CASSLGGSGANVLTF
TGCGCCAGCAGCTTGGGTGGCTCTGGGGCCAACGTCCTGACTTTC
>NA|TRBJ2-7|many|TRBV7-8
CASSLVELAYEQYF
TGTGCCAGCAGCTTAGTGGAACTAGCCTACGAGCAGTACTTC
>NA|TRBJ2-4|NA|TRBV20-1
CSAFEDLAKNIRYF
TGCAGTGCTTTTGAAGACCTAGCCAAAAACATTCGGTACTTC
>TRBD1|TRBJ1-2|NA|TRBV14
CASSHRGRFAGYTF
TGTGCCAGCAGCCACAGGGGGCGATTCGCTGGCTACACCTTC
>TRBD2|TRBJ2-7|many|TRBV20-1
CSALDVETSVTYEQYF
TGCAGTGCCCTTGATGTAGAGACTAGCGTGACCTACGAGCAGTACTTC
>TRBD1|TRBJ1-6|many|TRBV10-3
CAISEKPGTGNSPLHF
TGTGCCATCAGTGAGAAACCCGGGACAGGCAACTCACCCCTCCACTTT
>TRBD1|TRBJ1-2|few|TRBV12-3/TRBV12-4
CASSRDRENYGYTF
TGTGCCAGCAGTCGGGACAGGGAAAACTATGGCTACACCTTC
>NA|TRBJ2-3|NA|TRBV6-1
CASHMTSSTDTQYF
TGTGCCAGCCACATGACCTCAAGCACAGATACGCAGTATTTT
>TRBD1|TRBJ2-1|few|TRBV5-1
CASSWGQGWNEQFF
TGCGCCAGCAGCTGGGGACAGGGTTGGAATGAGCAGTTCTTC
>TRBD1|TRBJ1-2|NA|TRBV19
CASSLRTGNYGYTF
TGTGCCAGTAGTTTACGGACAGGGAACTATGGCTACACCTTC
>TRBD1|TRBJ1-4|many|TRBV5-1
CASSFGTGGAINEKLFF
TGCGCCAGCAGCTTCGGGACAGGGGGCGCGATAAACGAAAAACTGTTTTTT
>NA|TRBJ2-7|many|TRBV6-2/TRBV6-3
CASSYSGGPTYEQYF
TGTGCCAGCAGTTACTCCGGGGGTCCCACCTACGAGCAGTACTTC
>NA|TRBJ2-3|few|TRBV24-1
CATSDPGPGDLSDTQYF
TGTGCCACCAGTGACCCAGGACCAGGGGATTTATCAGATACGCAGTATTTT
>NA|TRBJ1-3|NA|TRBV18
CASSPPGGSRNTIYF
TGTGCCAGCTCACCACCGGGCGGGTCGAGAAACACCATATATTTT
>TRBD2|TRBJ2-1|NA|TRBV18
CASSPLPGGAYNEQFF
TGTGCCAGCTCACCACTCCCGGGAGGGGCCTACAATGAGCAGTTCTTC
>NA|TRBJ2-1|NA|TRBV4-1
CASSQGGSHNEQFF
TGCGCCAGCAGCCAAGGGGGGAGCCACAATGAGCAGTTCTTC
>TRBD1|TRBJ2-7|many|TRBV6-2/TRBV6-3
CASSYLLTGATYEQYF
TGTGCCAGCAGTTACCTTTTGACAGGGGCCACCTACGAGCAGTACTTC
>NA|TRBJ1-5|few|TRBV28
CASRWDGFSNQPQHF
TGTGCCAGCAGGTGGGACGGGTTTAGCAATCAGCCCCAGCATTTT
>NA|TRBJ2-3|many|TRBV12-3/TRBV12-4
CASSFRTGSTDTQYF
TGTGCCAGCAGTTTTCGAACTGGCAGCACAGATACGCAGTATTTT
>NA|TRBJ2-2|few|TRBV20-1
CSARPAANTGELFF
TGCAGTGCTAGACCCGCAGCGAACACCGGGGAGCTGTTTTTT
>TRBD2|TRBJ2-3|NA|TRBV7-2
CASSLQRGAGADAQYF
TGTGCCAGCAGCTTACAGCGGGGGGCTGGCGCAGATGCGCAGTATTTT
>NA|TRBJ2-3|NA|TRBV7-9
CASSSLAGYTDTQYF
TGTGCCAGCAGCTCTCTGGCAGGGTACACAGATACGCAGTATTTT
>NA|TRBJ2-1|many|TRBV20-1
CSARDRKGLNEQFF
TGCAGTGCTAGAGATCGAAAAGGGCTGAATGAGCAGTTCTTC
>NA|TRBJ2-7|few|TRBV7-8
CASSMTEAFSYEQYF
TGTGCCAGCAGCATGACAGAGGCCTTCTCCTACGAGCAGTACTTC
>NA|TRBJ1-2|many|TRBV5-1
CASSAMTGSRGYTF
TGCGCCAGCAGCGCCATGACAGGCTCGCGTGGCTACACCTTC
>TRBD2|TRBJ2-7|many|TRBV5-1
CASSRDYSTYEQYF
TGCGCCAGCAGCCGGGACTACAGTACATACGAGCAGTACTTC
>TRBD1|TRBJ2-7|few|TRBV4-1
CASSQDLLQGASYEQYF
TGCGCCAGCAGCCAAGATTTGTTACAGGGGGCCTCCTACGAGCAGTACTTC
>NA|TRBJ1-2|NA|TRBV27
CASSPLGGYGYTF
TGTGCCAGCAGTCCCCTGGGGGGCTATGGCTACACCTTC
>NA|TRBJ1-2|many|TRBV2
CASTAHGNYGYTF
TGTGCCAGCACCGCGCACGGGAACTATGGCTACACCTTC
>TRBD1|TRBJ2-3|many|TRBV7-2
CASSSHGTDSTDTQYF
TGTGCCAGCAGCTCACATGGGACAGATAGCACAGATACGCAGTATTTT
>NA|TRBJ1-1|NA|TRBV30
CAWSVPGAGYTEAFF
TGTGCCTGGAGTGTACCAGGGGCTGGGTACACTGAAGCTTTCTTT
>TRBD2|TRBJ2-6|few|TRBV11-1
CASSTGLAGGPGSGANVLTF
TGTGCCAGCAGCACTGGACTAGCGGGAGGGCCAGGCTCTGGGGCCAACGTCCTGACTTTC
>NA|TRBJ1-2|NA|TRBV27
CASSSLTGDNYGYTF
TGTGCCAGCAGTTCCCTGACCGGGGATAACTATGGCTACACCTTC
>TRBD2|TRBJ2-3|NA|TRBV4-2
CASSQAFDRLAGGPVDPDTQYF
TGTGCCAGCAGCCAAGCCTTTGACCGACTAGCGGGGGGCCCAGTTGACCCAGATACGCAGTATTTT
>NA|TRBJ2-1|few|TRBV7-8
CASSAGEVHEQFF
TGTGCCAGCAGCGCAGGAGAAGTACATGAGCAGTTCTTC
>NA|TRBJ1-2|many|TRBV4-1
CASSQGGSGYGYTF
TGCGCCAGCAGCCAAGGGGGCTCTGGCTATGGCTACACCTTC
>TRBD1|TRBJ1-4|many|TRBV3-1
CASSRKQGSGSEKLFF
TGTGCCAGCAGCCGCAAACAGGGGAGTGGATCGGAAAAACTGTTTTTT
>NA|TRBJ1-2|many|TRBV27
CASSPTGLGDYGYTF
TGTGCCAGCAGTCCAACAGGCCTCGGGGACTATGGCTACACCTTC
>NA|TRBJ2-5|many|TRBV9
CASSVARLETPPETQYF
TGTGCCAGCAGCGTAGCTCGTCTGGAGACCCCTCCTGAGACCCAGTACTTC
>NA|TRBJ2-4|few|TRBV7-9
CASSLIRVGNIQYF
TGTGCCAGCAGCTTAATCAGGGTAGGAAACATTCAGTACTTC